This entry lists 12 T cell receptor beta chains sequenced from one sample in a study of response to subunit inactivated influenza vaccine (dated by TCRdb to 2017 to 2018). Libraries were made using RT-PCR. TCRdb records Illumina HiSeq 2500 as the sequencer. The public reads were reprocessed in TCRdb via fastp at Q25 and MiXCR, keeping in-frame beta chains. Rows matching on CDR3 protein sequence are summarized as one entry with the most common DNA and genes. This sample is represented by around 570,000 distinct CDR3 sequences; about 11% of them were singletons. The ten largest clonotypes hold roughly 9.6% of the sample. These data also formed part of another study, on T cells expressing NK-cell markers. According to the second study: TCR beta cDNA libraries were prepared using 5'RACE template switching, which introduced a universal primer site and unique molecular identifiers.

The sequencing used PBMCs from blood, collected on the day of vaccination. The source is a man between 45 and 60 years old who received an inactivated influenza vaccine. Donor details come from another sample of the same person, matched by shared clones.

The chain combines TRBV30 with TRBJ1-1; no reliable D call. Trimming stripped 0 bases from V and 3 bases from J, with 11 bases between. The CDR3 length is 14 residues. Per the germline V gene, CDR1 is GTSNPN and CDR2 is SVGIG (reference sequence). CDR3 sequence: CAWSVLPGYTEAFF. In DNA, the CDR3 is TGTGCCTGGAGTGTACTCCCTGGATACACTGAAGCTTTCTTT.

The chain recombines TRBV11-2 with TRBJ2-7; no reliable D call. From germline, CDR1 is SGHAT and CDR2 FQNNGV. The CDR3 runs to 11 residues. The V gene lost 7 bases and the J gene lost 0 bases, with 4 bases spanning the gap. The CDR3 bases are TGTGCCAGCACGCCCTCCTACGAGCAGTACTTC. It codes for CASTPSYEQYF.

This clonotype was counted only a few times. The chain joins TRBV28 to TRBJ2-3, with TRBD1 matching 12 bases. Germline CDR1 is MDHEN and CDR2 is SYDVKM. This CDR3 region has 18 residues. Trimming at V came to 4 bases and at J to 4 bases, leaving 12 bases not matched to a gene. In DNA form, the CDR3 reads TGTGCCAGCAGTTATTTGGGAGGAGGGACAGGGGGCCCAGATACGCAGTATTTT. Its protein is CASSYLGGGTGGPDTQYF.

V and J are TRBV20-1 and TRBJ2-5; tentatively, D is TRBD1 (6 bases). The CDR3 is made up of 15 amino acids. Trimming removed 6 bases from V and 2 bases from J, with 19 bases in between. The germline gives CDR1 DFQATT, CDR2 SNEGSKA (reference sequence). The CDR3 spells CSAPGSGVGQETQYF. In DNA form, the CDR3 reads TGCAGTGCGCCGGGGTCAGGGGTAGGGCAAGAGACCCAGTACTTC.

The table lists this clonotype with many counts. The CDR3 region is CASSDGPRQETQYF. The CDR3, as DNA: TGTGCCAGCAGTGACGGGCCGCGGCAAGAGACCCAGTACTTC. The chain has TRBV2 and TRBJ2-5, with D unresolved. CDR1 is SNHLY and CDR2 is FYNNEI in the germline V gene. The CDR3 has 14 residues. Trimming stripped 3 bases from V and 2 bases from J, with 10 bases between.

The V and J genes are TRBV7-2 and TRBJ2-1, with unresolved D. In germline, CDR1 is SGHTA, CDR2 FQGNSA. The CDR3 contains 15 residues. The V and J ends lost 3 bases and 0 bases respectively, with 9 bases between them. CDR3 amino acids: CASSFEVLSYNEQFF. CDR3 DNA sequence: TGTGCCAGCAGCTTTGAGGTCCTCTCCTACAATGAGCAGTTCTTC.

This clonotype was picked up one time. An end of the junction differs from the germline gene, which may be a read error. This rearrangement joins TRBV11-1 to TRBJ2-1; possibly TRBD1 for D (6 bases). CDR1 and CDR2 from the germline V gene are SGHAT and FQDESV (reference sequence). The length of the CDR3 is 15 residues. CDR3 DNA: TGCGCCAGCAGCTTAGGGGGACAACAATACAGTGAGCAGTTCTTC. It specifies CASSLGGQQYSEQFF.

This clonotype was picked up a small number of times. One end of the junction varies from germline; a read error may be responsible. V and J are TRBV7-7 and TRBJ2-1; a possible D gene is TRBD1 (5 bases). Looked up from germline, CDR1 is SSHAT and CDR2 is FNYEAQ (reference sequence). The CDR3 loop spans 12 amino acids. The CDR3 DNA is TGTGCTAGCAGGCATTCAGCAGGGATCGCGTTCTTC. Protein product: CASRHSAGIAFF.

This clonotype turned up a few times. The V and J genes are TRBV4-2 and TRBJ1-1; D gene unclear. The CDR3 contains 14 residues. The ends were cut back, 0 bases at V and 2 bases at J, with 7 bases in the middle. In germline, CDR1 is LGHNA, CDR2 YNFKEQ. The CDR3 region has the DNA TGTGCCAGCAGCCAAGAGCGGGTTAACACTGAAGCTTTCTTT. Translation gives CASSQERVNTEAFF.

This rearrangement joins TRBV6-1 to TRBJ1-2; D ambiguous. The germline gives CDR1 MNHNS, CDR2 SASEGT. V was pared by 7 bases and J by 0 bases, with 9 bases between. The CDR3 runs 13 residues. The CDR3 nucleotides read TGTGCCAGCACCCCGGCAGCTAACTATGGCTACACCTTC. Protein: CASTPAANYGYTF.

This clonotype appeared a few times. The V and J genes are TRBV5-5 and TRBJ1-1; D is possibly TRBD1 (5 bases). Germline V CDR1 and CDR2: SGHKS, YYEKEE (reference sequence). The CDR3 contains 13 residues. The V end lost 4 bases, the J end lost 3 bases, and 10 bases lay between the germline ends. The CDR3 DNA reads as TGTGCCAGCAGCGCCCAGGGCCACACTGAAGCTTTCTTT. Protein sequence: CASSAQGHTEAFF.

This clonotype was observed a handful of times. Here the CDR3 reads CASSLSTGSSYEQYF. DNA of the CDR3: TGTGCCAGCAGCTTAAGTACAGGGAGCTCCTACGAGCAGTACTTC. V is TRBV7-8 and J is TRBJ2-7, with D perhaps TRBD1 (6 bases). The CDR3 totals 15 residues. Germline V gene sequence: CDR1 SGHVS, CDR2 FQNEAQ. The V end was cut by 2 bases, the J end by 0 bases, with 11 bases between.